The TCR beta chain described here comes from a study of technical replicates of blood from a handful of donors. Repertoires were generated with immunoSEQ multiplex PCR, while TCRdb's copy carries only in-frame clones and drops some. The repertoire holds about 83,000 clones, with approximately 90% as singletons. The CDR3 covers 12 residues. The V end was cut by 1 base, the J end by 5 bases, with 8 bases between. Germline-derived CDR1 and CDR2 are GTSNPN and SVGIG (reference sequence). Sample: T cells isolated from PBMCs. The J gene is TRBJ2-5, the V gene TRBV30; weak D call: TRBD2 (5 bases). The sequence came from a human donor in good health. DNA of the CDR3: TGTGCCTGGAGTGGAGGGAAGGAGACCCAGTACTTC. As protein: CAWSGGKETQYF. The entire variable domain, with the rest obtained from reference TRBV30 and TRBJ2-5, is as follows: SQTIHQWPATLVQPVGSPLSLECTVEGTSNPNLYWYRQAAGRGLQLLFYSVGIGQISSEVPQNLSASRPQDRQFILSSKKLLLSDSGFYLCAWSGGKETQYFGPGTRLLVL.